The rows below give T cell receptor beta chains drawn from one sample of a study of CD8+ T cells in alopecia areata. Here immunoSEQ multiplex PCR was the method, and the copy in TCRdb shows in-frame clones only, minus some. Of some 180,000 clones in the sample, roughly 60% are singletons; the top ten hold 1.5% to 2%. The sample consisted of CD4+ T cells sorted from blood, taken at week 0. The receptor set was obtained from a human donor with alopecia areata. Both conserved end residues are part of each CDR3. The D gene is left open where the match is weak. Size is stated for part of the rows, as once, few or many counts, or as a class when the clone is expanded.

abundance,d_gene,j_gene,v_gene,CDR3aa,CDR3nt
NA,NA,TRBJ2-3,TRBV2,CAAQSGRSTDTQYF,TGTGCCGCCCAATCCGGGAGAAGCACAGATACGCAGTATTTT
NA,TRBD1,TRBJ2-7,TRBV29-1,CSAQGARYEQYF,TGCAGCGCCCAGGGGGCGAGATACGAGCAGTACTTC
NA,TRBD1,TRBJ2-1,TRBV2,CASSVHQAGTADNEQFF,TGTGCCAGCAGTGTACACCAAGCCGGGACAGCGGACAATGAGCAGTTCTTC
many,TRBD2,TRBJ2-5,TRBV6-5,CASSYLSGGAETQYF,TGTGCCAGCAGTTACCTTAGCGGGGGGGCAGAGACCCAGTACTTC
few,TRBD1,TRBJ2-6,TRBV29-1,CSVLRGPGANVLTF,TGCAGCGTGTTAAGGGGGCCTGGGGCCAACGTCCTGACTTTC
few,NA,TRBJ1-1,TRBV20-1,CSAAQKAEAFF,TGCAGTGCCGCACAGAAGGCTGAAGCTTTCTTT
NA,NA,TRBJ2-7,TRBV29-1,CSVRQKIGPYEQYF,TGCAGCGTTAGACAGAAGATTGGTCCCTACGAGCAGTACTTC
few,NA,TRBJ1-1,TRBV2,CASSRDLEAFF,TGTGCCAGCAGTCGTGACTTGGAAGCTTTCTTT
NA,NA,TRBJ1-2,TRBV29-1,CSVDWGVGYTF,TGCAGCGTTGACTGGGGAGTGGGCTACACCTTC
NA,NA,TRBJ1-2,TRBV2,CASSSTRREGYGYTF,TGTGCCAGCAGTTCGACTCGAAGGGAGGGCTATGGCTACACCTTC
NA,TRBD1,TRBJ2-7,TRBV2,CASSERDRGPTYEQYF,TGTGCCAGCAGTGAAAGGGACAGGGGGCCCACCTACGAGCAGTACTTC
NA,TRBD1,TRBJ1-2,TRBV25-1,CASSPTGSGYTF,TGTGCCAGCAGCCCGACAGGGAGCGGCTACACCTTC
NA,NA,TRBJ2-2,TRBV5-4,CASSPETSRSGELFF,TGTGCCAGCAGCCCGGAGACTAGTCGCTCCGGGGAGCTGTTTTTT
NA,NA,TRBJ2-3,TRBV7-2,CASSPKGGNHPDTQYF,TGTGCCAGCAGCCCGAAGGGAGGTAATCATCCAGATACGCAGTATTTT
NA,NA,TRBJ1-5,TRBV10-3,CAISEGSREAQPQHF,TGTGCCATCAGTGAGGGCTCCAGGGAGGCTCAGCCCCAGCATTTT
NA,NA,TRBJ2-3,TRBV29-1,CSVVGTDTQYF,TGCAGCGTTGTAGGGACAGATACGCAGTATTTT
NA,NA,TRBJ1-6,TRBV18,CASSPSQGTNSPLHF,TGTGCCAGCTCACCTTCACAGGGTACTAATTCACCCCTCCACTTT
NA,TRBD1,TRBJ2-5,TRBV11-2,CASSHGQGGETQYF,TGTGCCAGCAGCCACGGACAGGGAGGTGAGACCCAGTACTTC
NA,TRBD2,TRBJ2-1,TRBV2,CASKVERGAHNEQFF,TGTGCCAGCAAGGTTGAGCGGGGGGCACACAATGAGCAGTTCTTC
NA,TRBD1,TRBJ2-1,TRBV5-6,CASSPNRGPYRQFF,TGTGCCAGCAGCCCGAACAGGGGGCCATATAGGCAGTTCTTC
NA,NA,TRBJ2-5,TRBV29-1,CSVKVTGRETQYF,TGCAGCGTAAAAGTGACAGGTAGAGAGACCCAGTACTTC
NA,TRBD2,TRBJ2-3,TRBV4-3,CASSQEGAGTQYF,TGCGCCAGCAGCCAAGAAGGAGCGGGAACGCAGTATTTT
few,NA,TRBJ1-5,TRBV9,CASSKTGANQPQHF,TGTGCCAGCAGTAAAACCGGGGCCAATCAGCCCCAGCATTTT
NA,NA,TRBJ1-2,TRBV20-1,CSASWDYGYTF,TGCAGTGCTAGCTGGGACTATGGCTACACCTTC
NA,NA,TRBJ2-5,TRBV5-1,CASSLEAVGKTQYF,TGCGCCAGCAGCTTGGAGGCAGTGGGGAAGACCCAGTACTTC
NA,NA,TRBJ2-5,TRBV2,CASSGRDAGASFETQYF,TGTGCCAGCAGTGGACGTGATGCGGGGGCCTCGTTTGAGACCCAGTACTTC
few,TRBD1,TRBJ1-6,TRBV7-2,CASSQDRERTSPLHF,TGTGCCAGCAGCCAGGACAGGGAAAGGACTTCACCCCTCCACTTT
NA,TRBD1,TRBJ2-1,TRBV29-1,CSVEGTGGRNEQFF,TGCAGCGTTGAAGGGACAGGGGGCCGAAATGAGCAGTTCTTC
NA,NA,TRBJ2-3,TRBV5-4,CASSFRNPSTDTQYF,TGTGCCAGCAGCTTTCGAAACCCAAGCACAGATACGCAGTATTTT
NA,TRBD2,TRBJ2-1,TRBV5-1,CASSLEGLDESEQFF,TGCGCCAGCAGCTTGGAGGGACTAGACGAAAGTGAGCAGTTCTTC
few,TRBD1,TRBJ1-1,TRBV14,CASSQVAAGGKAFF,TGTGCCAGCAGCCAAGTGGCGGCAGGGGGCAAAGCTTTCTTT
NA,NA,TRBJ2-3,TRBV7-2,CASSPDRIAQYF,TGTGCCAGCAGCCCCGACAGGATTGCGCAGTATTTT
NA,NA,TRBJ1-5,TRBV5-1,CASSLGIGDQPQHF,TGCGCCAGCAGCTTAGGTATTGGGGATCAGCCCCAGCATTTT
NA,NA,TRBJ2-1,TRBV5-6,CASSFVRNNEQFF,TGTGCCAGCAGCTTCGTCCGGAACAATGAGCAGTTCTTC
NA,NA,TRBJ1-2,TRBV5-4,CASSWGEGTHARHYGYTF,TGTGCCAGCAGCTGGGGCGAGGGGACCCACGCTCGTCACTATGGCTACACCTTC
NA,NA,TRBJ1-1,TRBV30,CAWSLDSNTEAFF,TGTGCCTGGAGTCTGGACAGTAACACTGAAGCTTTCTTT
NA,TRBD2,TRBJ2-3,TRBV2,CASSEGLAPDTQYF,TGTGCCAGCAGTGAGGGACTAGCCCCAGATACGCAGTATTTT
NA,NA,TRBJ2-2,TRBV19,CASSAGRGLTGELFF,TGTGCCAGTAGTGCCGGGCGGGGTCTCACCGGGGAGCTGTTTTTT
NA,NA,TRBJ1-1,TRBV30,CAWSFGPGAFF,TGTGCCTGGAGTTTCGGACCTGGAGCTTTCTTT
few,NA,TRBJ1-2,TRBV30,CAWSVEGYGYTF,TGTGCCTGGAGTGTAGAGGGCTATGGCTACACCTTC
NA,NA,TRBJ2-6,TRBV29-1,CSVAESSGANVLTF,TGCAGCGTTGCGGAAAGCTCTGGGGCCAACGTCCTGACTTTC
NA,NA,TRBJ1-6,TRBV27,CASSLSIGIFNSPLHF,TGTGCCAGCAGTTTATCTATCGGGATTTTTAATTCACCCCTCCACTTT
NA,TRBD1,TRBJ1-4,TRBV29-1,CSVLSQGAEKLFF,TGCAGCGTTTTATCGCAGGGGGCTGAAAAACTGTTTTTT
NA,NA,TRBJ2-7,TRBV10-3,CATSNYEQYF,TGTGCCACCAGTAACTACGAGCAGTACTTC
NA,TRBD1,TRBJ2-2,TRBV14,CASSPPGQGFGELFF,TGTGCCAGCAGCCCACCGGGACAGGGTTTCGGGGAGCTGTTTTTT
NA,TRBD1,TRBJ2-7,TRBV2,CASSTDRGLLDEQYF,TGTGCCAGCAGTACAGACAGGGGGCTGTTAGACGAGCAGTACTTC
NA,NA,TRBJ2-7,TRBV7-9,CASSLVGGVDEQYF,TGTGCCAGCAGCTTAGTAGGAGGGGTGGACGAGCAGTACTTC
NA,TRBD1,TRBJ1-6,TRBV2,CASMTGRNSPLHF,TGTGCCAGCATGACAGGGAGGAATTCACCCCTCCACTTT
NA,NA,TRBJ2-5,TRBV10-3,CAISESWETQYF,TGTGCCATCAGTGAGTCGTGGGAGACCCAGTACTTC
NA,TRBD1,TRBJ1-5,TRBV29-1,CSAAGGAGNQPQHF,TGCAGCGCCGCAGGGGGCGCGGGCAATCAGCCCCAGCATTTT